The next 5 T cell receptor beta chains were all read from a single sample in a study of cytomegalovirus exposure and HLA in healthy donors. 60 Vbeta and 13 Jbeta primers were used in PCR. Repertoires were generated with immunoSEQ multiplex PCR, while TCRdb's copy carries only in-frame clones and drops some. The table has about 140,000 clones, over 75% seen once; the top ten hold approximately 4.8%. Sequenced input: PBMCs. These receptors came from a man aged 25 to 40 in good health.

Of note for this clone: This specimen includes other DNA sequences encoding the same CDR3. The V gene is TRBV5-8, the J gene TRBJ2-3; possible D gene TRBD2, 6 bases. The germline V and J ends were trimmed by 1 base and 7 bases, with 19 bases remaining between them. Germline V gene lookup returns CDR1 SGHTS and CDR2 YDEGEE. The CDR3 contains 16 residues. CDR3 in DNA: TGTGCCAGCAGCTTGTATCTACCTAACCGGGGGAATACGCAGTATTTT. It encodes CASSLYLPNRGNTQYF.

The V and J genes are TRBV18 and TRBJ2-3; perhaps TRBD2 as D (5 bases). There are 17 residues in the CDR3. From germline, CDR1 is KGHSH and CDR2 LQKENI. V lost 2 bases and J 1 base, leaving 16 bases between the germline ends. In nucleotides, the CDR3 is TGTGCCAGCTCACCAAACCCTGCGAGCGGAGGCACAGATACGCAGTATTTT. It specifies CASSPNPASGGTDTQYF.

The V and J genes are TRBV9 and TRBJ1-1; D gene ambiguous. The germline V gene encodes CDR1 SGDLS and CDR2 YYNGEE. V lost 5 bases, J lost 4 bases, and 15 bases lay in between. The length of the CDR3 is 14 residues. The CDR3 protein is CASSESGTGTEAFF. The CDR3 DNA reads as TGTGCCAGCAGTGAAAGTGGTACGGGCACTGAAGCTTTCTTT.

In its sample, this clone was seen once. The chain joins TRBV7-3 to TRBJ2-6; 7 nucleotides align to TRBD1. This CDR3 comprises 15 residues. V lost 5 bases and J lost 4; bases outside the gene matches: 5. Germline V CDR1 and CDR2: SGHTA, FQGTGA. Written as DNA, the CDR3 is TGTGCCAGCAGCAGAGGGACAGCAGGGGCCAACGTCCTGACTTTC. This translates into CASSRGTAGANVLTF.

The chain carries TRBV6-5 and TRBJ1-2; 7 bases agree with TRBD1. The junction had 0 bases not matched to a gene; V was cut back by 6 bases and J by 2 bases. CDR1 is MNHEY, CDR2 SVGAGI, per germline. CDR3 length: 12 amino acids. The CDR3 sequence is CASRTGNYGYTF. For the CDR3, the DNA is TGTGCCAGCAGGACAGGGAACTATGGCTACACCTTC.